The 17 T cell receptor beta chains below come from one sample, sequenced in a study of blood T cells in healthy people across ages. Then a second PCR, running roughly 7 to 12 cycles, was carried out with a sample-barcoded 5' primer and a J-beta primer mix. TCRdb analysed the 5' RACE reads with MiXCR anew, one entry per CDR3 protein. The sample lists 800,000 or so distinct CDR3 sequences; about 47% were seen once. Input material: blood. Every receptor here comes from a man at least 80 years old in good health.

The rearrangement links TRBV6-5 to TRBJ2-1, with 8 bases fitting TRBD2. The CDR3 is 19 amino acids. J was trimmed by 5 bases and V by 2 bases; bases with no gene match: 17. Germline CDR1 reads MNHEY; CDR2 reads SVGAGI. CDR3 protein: CASSYPELGLGGAHNEQFF. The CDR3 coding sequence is TGTGCCAGCAGTTACCCCGAATTGGGGCTCGGGGGGGCTCACAATGAGCAGTTCTTC.

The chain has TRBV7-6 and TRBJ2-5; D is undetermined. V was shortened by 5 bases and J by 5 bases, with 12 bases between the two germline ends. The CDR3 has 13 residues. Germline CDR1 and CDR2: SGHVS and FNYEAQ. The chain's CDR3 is CASSVPPAETQYF. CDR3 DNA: TGTGCCAGCAGCGTACCCCCTGCGGAGACCCAGTACTTC.

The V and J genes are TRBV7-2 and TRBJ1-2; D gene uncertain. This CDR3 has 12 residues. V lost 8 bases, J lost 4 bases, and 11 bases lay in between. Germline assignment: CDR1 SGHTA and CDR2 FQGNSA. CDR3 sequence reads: CASRTLSYGYTF. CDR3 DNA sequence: TGTGCCAGCCGTACGTTAAGCTATGGCTACACCTTC.

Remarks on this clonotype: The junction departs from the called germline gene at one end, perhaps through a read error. As DNA, the CDR3 is TGCAGCGTTTTGGTGTCCCTGAACACTGAAGTTTTCTTT. This translates into CSVLVSLNTEVFF. V usage is TRBV29-1 and J usage is TRBJ1-1; D remains ambiguous. This CDR3 contains 13 residues. Per the germline V gene, CDR1 is SQVTM and CDR2 is ANQGSEA.

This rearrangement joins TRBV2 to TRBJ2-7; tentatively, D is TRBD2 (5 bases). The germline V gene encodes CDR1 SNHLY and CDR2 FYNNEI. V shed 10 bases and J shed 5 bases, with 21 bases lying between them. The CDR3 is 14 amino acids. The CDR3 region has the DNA TGTGCCACCGGACTCAGAGTTCTCATAGACGAGCAGTACTTC. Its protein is CATGLRVLIDEQYF.

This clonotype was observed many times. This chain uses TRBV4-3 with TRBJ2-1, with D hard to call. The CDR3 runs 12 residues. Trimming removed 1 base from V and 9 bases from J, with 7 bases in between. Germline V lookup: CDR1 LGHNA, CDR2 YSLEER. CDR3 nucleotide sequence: TGCGCCAGCAGCCAAGTAGGAAGTGAGCAGTTCTTC. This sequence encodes CASSQVGSEQFF.

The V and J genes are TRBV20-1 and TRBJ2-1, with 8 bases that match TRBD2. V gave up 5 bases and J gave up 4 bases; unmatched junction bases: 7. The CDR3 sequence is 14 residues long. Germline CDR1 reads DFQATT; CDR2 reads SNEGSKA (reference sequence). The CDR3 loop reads CSAWSGSSYNEQFF. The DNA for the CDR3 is TGCAGTGCTTGGAGCGGGAGTTCGTACAATGAGCAGTTCTTC.

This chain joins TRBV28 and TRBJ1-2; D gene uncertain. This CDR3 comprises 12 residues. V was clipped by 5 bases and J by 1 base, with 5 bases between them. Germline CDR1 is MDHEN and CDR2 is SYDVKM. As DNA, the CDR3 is TGTGCCAGCAGTAAAGTTAACTATGGCTACACCTTC. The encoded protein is CASSKVNYGYTF.

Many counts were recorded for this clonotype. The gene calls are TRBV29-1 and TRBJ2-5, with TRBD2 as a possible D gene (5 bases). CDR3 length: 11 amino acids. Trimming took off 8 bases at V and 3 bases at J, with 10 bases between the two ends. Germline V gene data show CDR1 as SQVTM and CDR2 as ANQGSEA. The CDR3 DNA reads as TGCAGCTTCGGGCGGGAAGAGACCCAGTACTTC. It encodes CSFGREETQYF.

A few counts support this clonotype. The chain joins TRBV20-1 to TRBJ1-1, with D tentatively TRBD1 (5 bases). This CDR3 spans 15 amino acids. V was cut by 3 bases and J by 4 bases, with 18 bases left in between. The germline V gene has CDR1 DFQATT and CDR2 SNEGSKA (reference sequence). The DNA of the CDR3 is TGCAGTGCTAGGGGGGAAGGGGAGAGGGTCACTGAAGCTTTCTTT. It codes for CSARGEGERVTEAFF.

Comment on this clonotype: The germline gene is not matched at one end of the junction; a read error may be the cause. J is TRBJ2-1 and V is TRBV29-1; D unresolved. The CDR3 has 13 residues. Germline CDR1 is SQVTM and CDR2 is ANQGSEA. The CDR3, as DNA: TGCAGCGTCTCCTCTCGCTCCTACATTGAGCAGTTCTTC. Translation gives CSVSSRSYIEQFF.

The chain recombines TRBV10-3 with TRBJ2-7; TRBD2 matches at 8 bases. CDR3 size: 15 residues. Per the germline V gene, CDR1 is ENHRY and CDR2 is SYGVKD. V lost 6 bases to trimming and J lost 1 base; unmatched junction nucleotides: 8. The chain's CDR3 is CAIRGAGEGSYEQYF. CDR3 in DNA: TGTGCCATCAGAGGAGCGGGAGAGGGTTCCTACGAGCAGTACTTC.

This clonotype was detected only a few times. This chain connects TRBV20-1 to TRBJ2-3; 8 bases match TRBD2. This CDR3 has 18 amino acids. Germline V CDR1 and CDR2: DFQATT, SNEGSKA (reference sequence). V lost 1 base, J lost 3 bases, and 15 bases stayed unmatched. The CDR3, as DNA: TGCAGTGCTAGAGTGCAAACTCGACTAGCGAGGACTACAGATACGCAGTATTTT. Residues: CSARVQTRLARTTDTQYF.

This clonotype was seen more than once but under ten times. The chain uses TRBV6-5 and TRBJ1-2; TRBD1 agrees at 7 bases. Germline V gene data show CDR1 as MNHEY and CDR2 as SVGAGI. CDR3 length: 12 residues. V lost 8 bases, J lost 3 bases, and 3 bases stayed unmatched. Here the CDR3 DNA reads TGTGCCAGCCAAGGGACAGACTATGGCTACACCTTC. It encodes CASQGTDYGYTF.

CDR3 sequence: CASSLSSRAQMKQFF. The CDR3 DNA is TGTGCCAGCAGCCTCTCCAGTAGAGCCCAGATGAAGCAGTTCTTC. This chain links TRBV3-1 with TRBJ2-1; D is uncertain. Germline V gene sequence: CDR1 LGHDT, CDR2 YNNKEL (reference sequence). This CDR3 is 15 amino acids long. V was trimmed by 4 bases and J by 11 bases, leaving 21 bases between them.

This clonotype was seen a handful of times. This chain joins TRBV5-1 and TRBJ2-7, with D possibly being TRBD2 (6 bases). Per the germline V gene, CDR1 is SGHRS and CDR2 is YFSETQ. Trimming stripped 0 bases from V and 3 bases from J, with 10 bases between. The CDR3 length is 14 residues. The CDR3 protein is CASSLEVSGYEQYF. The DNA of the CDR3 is TGCGCCAGCAGCTTGGAGGTTAGCGGCTACGAGCAGTACTTC.

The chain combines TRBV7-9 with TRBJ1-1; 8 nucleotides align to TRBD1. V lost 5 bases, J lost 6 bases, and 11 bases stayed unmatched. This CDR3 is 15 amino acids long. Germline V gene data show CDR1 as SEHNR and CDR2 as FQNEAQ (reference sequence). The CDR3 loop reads CASSLNRGFSPEAFF. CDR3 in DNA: TGTGCCAGCAGCCTTAACAGGGGGTTTTCCCCTGAAGCTTTCTTT.